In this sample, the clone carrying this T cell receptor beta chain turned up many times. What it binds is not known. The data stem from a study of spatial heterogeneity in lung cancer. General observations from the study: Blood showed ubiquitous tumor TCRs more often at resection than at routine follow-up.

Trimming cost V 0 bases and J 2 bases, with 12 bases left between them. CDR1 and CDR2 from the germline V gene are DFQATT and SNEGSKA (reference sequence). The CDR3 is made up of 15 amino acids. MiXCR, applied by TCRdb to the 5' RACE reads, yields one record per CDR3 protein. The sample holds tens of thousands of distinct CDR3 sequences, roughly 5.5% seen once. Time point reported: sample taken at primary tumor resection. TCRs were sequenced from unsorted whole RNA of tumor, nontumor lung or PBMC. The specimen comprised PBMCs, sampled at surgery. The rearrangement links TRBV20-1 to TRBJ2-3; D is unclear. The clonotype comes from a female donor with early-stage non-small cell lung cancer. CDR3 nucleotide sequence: TGCAGTGCTAGAGATGCGACGGAAGACACAGATACGCAGTATTTT. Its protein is CSARDATEDTDTQYF.